This TCR beta chain is drawn from a study of cytomegalovirus exposure and HLA in healthy donors. Study-wide background: Approximately 200 million T cells yielded around 120 million unique TCR beta sequences in earlier analysis. Study-level results: A later analysis linked 15,000 to 20,000 TCR beta sequences to HLA alleles at 0.05 false discovery rate.

The count of this clone is one. Its antigen is unidentified. The PCR made use of 60 Vbeta and 13 Jbeta primers. Profiling relied on immunoSEQ multiplex PCR, and the TCRdb table lists in-frame clones only, not all of them. The sample gives roughly 130,000 clones, about 79% of which show up once; 3% is in the top ten. Deletions cut 3 bases from V and 1 base from J, with 9 bases between. The CDR3 sequence is 14 residues long. Germline CDR1 MGHRA, CDR2 YSYEKL. The receptor's source is a woman aged 18-35 years in good health and CMV-seropositive. This chain connects TRBV4-1 to TRBJ1-1, with D maybe TRBD1 (5 bases). The sequencing sample was made of PBMCs. CDR3 DNA: TGCGCCAGCAGCCACCCAGGGAAGAACACTGAAGCTTTCTTT. The encoded protein is CASSHPGKNTEAFF.